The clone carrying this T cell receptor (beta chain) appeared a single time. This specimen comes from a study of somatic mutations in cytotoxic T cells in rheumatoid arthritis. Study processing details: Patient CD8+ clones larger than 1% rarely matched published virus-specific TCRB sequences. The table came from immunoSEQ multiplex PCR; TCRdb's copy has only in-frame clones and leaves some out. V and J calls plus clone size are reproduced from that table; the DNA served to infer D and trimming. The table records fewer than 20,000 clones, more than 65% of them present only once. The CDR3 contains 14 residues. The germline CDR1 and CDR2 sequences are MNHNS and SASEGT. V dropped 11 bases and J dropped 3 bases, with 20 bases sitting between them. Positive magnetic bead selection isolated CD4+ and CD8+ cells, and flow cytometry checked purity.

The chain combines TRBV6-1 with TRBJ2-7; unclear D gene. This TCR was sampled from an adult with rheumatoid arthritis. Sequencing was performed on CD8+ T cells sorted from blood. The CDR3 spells CAVSPAGWGYEQYF. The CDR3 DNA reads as TGTGCCGTATCGCCGGCTGGTTGGGGCTACGAGCAGTACTTC.